Listed here are 9 T cell receptor beta chains from one sample, sequenced in a study of T cell repertoires in cytomegalovirus infection. The antigens these receptors bind are not known. TCRdb called the reads again in MiXCR, with one record for every CDR3 protein. The sample has approximately 300,000 distinct CDR3 sequences; 20% to 25% are singletons. Source: cultured PBMCs, taken from culture after CMV antigen stimulation. These receptor sequences come from a human donor in good health (CMV status not recorded). Some clones in this sample may be carry-over from other donors' samples.

This clonotype occurred a few times. The genes are TRBV7-6 and TRBJ2-3; 10 nucleotides agree with TRBD2. The germline CDR1 and CDR2 sequences are SGHVS and FNYEAQ. The CDR3 runs 20 residues. V was pared by 1 base and J by 1 base, with 14 bases of the junction left unmatched. This CDR3 is CASSLGILAGVAEGTDTQYF. CDR3 coding DNA: TGTGCCAGCAGCTTAGGAATCCTAGCGGGAGTGGCTGAGGGCACAGATACGCAGTATTTT.

This clonotype was seen more than once but under ten times. The chain employs TRBV7-2 and TRBJ2-1; TRBD2 matches at 15 bases. Germline CDR1 is SGHTA and CDR2 is FQGNSA. Trimming took 4 bases from V and 6 from J; bases not matched to a gene: 7. This CDR3 has 17 amino acids. CDR3 sequence reads: CASSSLGLAGGGNEQFF. In DNA form, the CDR3 reads TGTGCCAGCAGCTCCTTAGGACTAGCGGGAGGGGGCAATGAGCAGTTCTTC.

This clonotype was picked up one time. The chain joins TRBV28 to TRBJ1-3; D ambiguous. V was pared by 6 bases and J by 0 bases, with 15 bases between. Germline-derived CDR1 and CDR2 are MDHEN and SYDVKM. The CDR3 has 16 amino acids. The CDR3 is CASREGASLSGNTIYF. In DNA, the CDR3 is TGTGCCAGCAGGGAAGGCGCGTCACTCTCTGGAAACACCATATATTTT.

The V gene is TRBV28, the J gene TRBJ1-5, with D perhaps matching TRBD1 (5 bases). V was clipped by 11 bases and J by 4 bases, with 21 bases between them. The CDR3 extends over 15 amino acids. From germline, CDR1 is MDHEN and CDR2 SYDVKM. This CDR3 reads CAGRATRGQNQPQHF. The CDR3 coding sequence is TGTGCCGGGCGGGCAACACGTGGACAAAATCAGCCCCAGCATTTT.

The sample holds many counts of this clonotype. The chain combines TRBV2 with TRBJ2-7; D is possibly TRBD1 (6 bases). V shed 5 bases and J shed 4 bases, with 12 bases lying between them. The germline gives CDR1 SNHLY, CDR2 FYNNEI. The CDR3 runs to 13 residues. The CDR3 protein is CASSLQGYYEQYF. As DNA, the CDR3 is TGTGCCAGCAGTTTGCAGGGGTATTACGAGCAGTACTTC.

The chain links TRBV5-1 to TRBJ2-3; 8 positions agree with TRBD1. This CDR3 is built from 14 residues. J was trimmed by 4 bases and V by 3 bases; bases with no gene match: 4. From germline, CDR1 is SGHRS and CDR2 YFSETQ. CDR3 nucleotides: TGCGCCAGCAGCTGGCAGGGGGCCTCAGATACGCAGTATTTT. Residues: CASSWQGASDTQYF.

This clonotype was counted only a few times. The V call is TRBV10-3, the J call TRBJ1-2; the match to TRBD1 covers 7 bases. This CDR3 is 13 amino acids long. Germline CDR1 reads ENHRY; CDR2 reads SYGVKD. J lost 4 bases, V lost 1 base, and 0 bases had no gene match. Here the CDR3 reads CAISEWDSYGYTF. The CDR3 nucleotides read TGTGCCATCAGTGAGTGGGACAGCTATGGCTACACCTTC.

This clonotype was seen a handful of times. J is TRBJ1-5 and V is TRBV5-4; TRBD1 is a possible D gene (6 bases). The germline V and J ends were trimmed by 6 bases and 5 bases, with 21 bases remaining between them. The CDR3 covers 16 residues. Germline assignment: CDR1 SGHNT and CDR2 YYREEE (reference sequence). CDR3 sequence reads: CASTYLGAGEDQPQHF. DNA of the CDR3: TGTGCCAGCACCTACCTGGGAGCAGGGGAGGATCAGCCCCAGCATTTT.

This sequence joins TRBV11-2 and TRBJ1-6; no clear D gene. The CDR3 sequence is 12 residues long. V lost 2 bases to trimming and J lost 8 bases, with 4 bases between them. Germline loops: CDR1 SGHAT, CDR2 FQNNGV. This CDR3 reads CASSLRDSPLHF. The CDR3 DNA follows: TGTGCCAGCAGCTTAAGGGATTCACCCCTCCACTTT.